This T cell receptor beta chain was identified in a study of T cell clonotyping in hematopoietic cell transplantation. Study-wide context: Cytoreduction preceded collection of pretransplant recipient samples.

Study-wide results and caveats: Few recipient clonotypes overlapped donors; over 97% were de novo at given depth. After transplant, recipient diversity fell while pathologically expanded clonotypes grew through day 180.

Notes on this clone: Its target is unknown.

Trimming pared 5 bases from V and 7 bases from J, leaving 12 bases between. CDR1 and CDR2 from the germline V gene are SGHVS and FQNEAQ. There are 13 residues in the CDR3. Repertoires were generated with immunoSEQ multiplex PCR, while TCRdb's copy carries only in-frame clones and drops some. The data hold some 29,000 clones, with 65% to 80% observed a single time. Time point described: recipient sample about 28 days before transplant, after cytoreduction. V gene TRBV7-8 combines with J gene TRBJ1-5; D perhaps matches TRBD1 (5 bases). The material was peripheral blood mononuclear cells, obtained before stem cell transplant. This receptor was identified in a woman in her twenties or thirties with chronic myeloid leukemia. Some clones in this sample may be carry-over from other donors' samples. DNA for the CDR3: TGTGCCAGCAGCCAGGGTCTCGGACAGCCCCAGCATTTT. Encoded protein: CASSQGLGQPQHF.